The 9 T cell receptor beta chains below were found in one sample sequenced in a study of resident and recirculating memory T cells in vitiligo. Profiling relied on immunoSEQ multiplex PCR, and the TCRdb table lists in-frame clones only, not all of them. Seen here are around 76,000 clones, roughly nine tenths observed once, and the top ten hold around 4.9%. The source material was blood. The source of these receptors is a male donor with vitiligo.

This clone was picked up one time. The chain combines TRBV7-8 with TRBJ2-2, with a possible D match to TRBD1 (5 bases). V was clipped by 2 bases and J by 2 bases, with 12 bases between them. The CDR3 loop spans 16 amino acids. The germline gives CDR1 SGHVS, CDR2 FQNEAQ. The CDR3 bases are TGTGCCAGCAGCTTACAGAACAGGAGAAACACCGGGGAGCTGTTTTTT. Translation gives CASSLQNRRNTGELFF.

V gene TRBV19 combines with J gene TRBJ2-5, with a possible D match to TRBD2 (6 bases). Germline V CDR1 and CDR2: LNHDA, SQIVND (reference sequence). The CDR3 loop spans 15 amino acids. V was shortened by 5 bases and J by 5 bases, with 18 bases between the two germline ends. As DNA, the CDR3 is TGTGCCAGTAGTTTGGGGGGAGGTGCGGGGGAGACCCAGTACTTC. Translating it yields CASSLGGGAGETQYF.

The V call is TRBV29-1, the J call TRBJ1-1; 11 nucleotides align to TRBD1. The J segment lost 1 base and the V segment lost 1 base, leaving 5 bases of the junction unmatched. CDR3 length: 16 residues. Germline assignment: CDR1 SQVTM and CDR2 ANQGSEA. For the CDR3, the DNA is TGCAGCGTTGAAGGGACAGGGGGCGGGACGAACACTGAAGCTTTCTTT. This encodes CSVEGTGGGTNTEAFF.

This clone was found once. The chain combines TRBV21-1 with TRBJ1-5; TRBD1, the table's D call, lacks a check against the DNA. TRBV21-1 is flagged as a pseudogene. The CDR3 totals 16 residues. CDR3 nucleotides: TGTGCCAGCAGCTCCCCGGGACAGGGGTACAATCAGCCCCAGCATTTT. Translating it yields CASSSPGQGYNQPQHF.

The rearrangement joins TRBV4-2 to TRBJ2-7; 7 nucleotides match TRBD1. The germline CDR1 and CDR2 sequences are LGHNA and YNFKEQ. With 2 bases clipped from V and 7 bases from J, the junction kept 8 bases outside the gene matches. The CDR3 covers 14 residues. The CDR3 nucleotides are TGTGCCAGCAGCCAACAATTGACAGGGCAAGAGCAGTACTTC. Its protein is CASSQQLTGQEQYF.

As to this clone: Compared with germline, one end of the junction differs, possibly owing to a read error. This sequence joins TRBV5-1 and TRBJ1-5; D is perhaps TRBD1 (6 bases). Germline CDR1 reads SGHRS; CDR2 reads YFSETQ. The CDR3 runs to 15 residues. CDR3 amino acids: CASSLDSYSNQPQHF. The CDR3 coding sequence is TGCGCCAGCAGTTTGGACAGCTATAGCAATCAGCCCCAGCATTTT.

The rearrangement uses TRBV14 and TRBJ1-1, with D possibly TRBD1 on 6 matching bases. The CDR3 is made up of 13 amino acids. CDR1 and CDR2 from the germline V gene are SGHDN and FVKESK. Trimming stripped 4 bases from V and 1 base from J, with 7 bases between. CDR3 DNA sequence: TGTGCCAGCAGCCTGGGACAGAACACTGAAGCTTTCTTT. Amino acid sequence: CASSLGQNTEAFF.

The V gene is TRBV5-1, the J gene TRBJ2-7; tentative D call: TRBD2 (5 bases). V gave up 3 bases and J gave up 1 base, with 14 bases separating them. This CDR3 region has 15 residues. From germline, CDR1 is SGHRS and CDR2 YFSETQ. In DNA form, the CDR3 reads TGCGCCAGCAGCTCCTCGGGGTTGCAGTCCTACGAGCAGTACTTC. It specifies CASSSSGLQSYEQYF.

This chain uses TRBV10-3 with TRBJ1-6; unclear D gene. The CDR3 runs 15 residues. From germline, CDR1 is ENHRY and CDR2 SYGVKD. Deletions cut 3 bases from V and 8 bases from J, with 14 bases between. CDR3 bases: TGTGCCATCAGTGAATCGGGTACCCGGTATTCACCCCTCCACTTT. Protein: CAISESGTRYSPLHF.